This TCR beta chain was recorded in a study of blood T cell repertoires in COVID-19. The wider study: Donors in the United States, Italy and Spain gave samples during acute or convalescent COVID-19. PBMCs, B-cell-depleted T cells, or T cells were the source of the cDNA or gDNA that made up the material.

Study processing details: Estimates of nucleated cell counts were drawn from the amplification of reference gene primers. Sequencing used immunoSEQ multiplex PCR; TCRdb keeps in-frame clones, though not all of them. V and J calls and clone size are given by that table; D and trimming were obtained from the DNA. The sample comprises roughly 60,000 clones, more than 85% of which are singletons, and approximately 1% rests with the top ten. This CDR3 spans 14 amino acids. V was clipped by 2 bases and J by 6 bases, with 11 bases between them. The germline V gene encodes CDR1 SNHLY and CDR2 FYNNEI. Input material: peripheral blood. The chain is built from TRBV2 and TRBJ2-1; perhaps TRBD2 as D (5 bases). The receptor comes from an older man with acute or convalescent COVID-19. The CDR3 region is CASSESPGVNEQFF. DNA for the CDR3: TGTGCCAGCAGTGAATCCCCCGGGGTCAATGAGCAGTTCTTC.